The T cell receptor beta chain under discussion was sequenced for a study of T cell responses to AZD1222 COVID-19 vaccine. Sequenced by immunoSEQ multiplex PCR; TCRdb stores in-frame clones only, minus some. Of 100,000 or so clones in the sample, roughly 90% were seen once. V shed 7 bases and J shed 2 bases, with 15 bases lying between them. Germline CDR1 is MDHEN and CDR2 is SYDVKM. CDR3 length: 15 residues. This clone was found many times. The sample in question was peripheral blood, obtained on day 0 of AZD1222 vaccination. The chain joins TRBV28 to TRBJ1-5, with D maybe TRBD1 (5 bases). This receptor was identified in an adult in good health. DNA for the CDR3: TGTGCCAGCACCCGGGGGAGGGTGGGCAATCAGCCCCAGCATTTT. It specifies CASTRGRVGNQPQHF.